This TCR beta chain was sequenced in a study of T-cell reconstitution after alpha-beta-depleted transplantation in children. Study-level findings and limits: T-cell numbers and diversity, one year after transplant, stemmed largely from T cells that were newly produced. High day-60 TCRbeta diversity in some patients came from surviving recipient T cells and thymic progenitors. Reportedly, only several hundred clones from non-depleted graft cells drove alpha-beta T-cell counts at about two months.

Preparing the TCRbeta library involved the use of unique molecular identifiers. From the PCR reads, TCRdb called clonotypes with MiXCR, one entry per CDR3 protein. This sample yields around 300,000 distinct CDR3 sequences, of which less than 9.5% are seen a single time; approximately 9.6% belongs to the top ten. In its sample, this clonotype was seen many times. Its antigen is unknown. The CDR3 covers 19 residues. V lost 0 bases and J 0 bases, leaving 20 bases between the germline ends. The germline CDR1 and CDR2 sequences are SGHRS and YFSETQ. The receptor was isolated from a female patient aged 2-15 years who had a stem cell transplant for Fanconi anemia, so the T cells may come from the graft donor. The specimen comprised peripheral blood, sampled 360 days after TCRalphabeta/CD19-depleted stem cell transplant. The V call is TRBV5-1, the J call TRBJ2-3; D gene uncertain. The CDR3, as DNA: TGCGCCAGCAGCTTGGTGATCGGGCGGTCAACCTATAGCACAGATACGCAGTATTTT. It is translated as CASSLVIGRSTYSTDTQYF.